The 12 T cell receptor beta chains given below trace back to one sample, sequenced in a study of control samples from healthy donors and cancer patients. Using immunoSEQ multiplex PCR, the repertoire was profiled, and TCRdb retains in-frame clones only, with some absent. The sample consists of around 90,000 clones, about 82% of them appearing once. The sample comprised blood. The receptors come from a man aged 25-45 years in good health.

CDR3 loop: CASSGQGNTIYF. The CDR3 DNA reads TGTGCCAGCAGCGGACAGGGAAACACCATATATTTT. The chain has TRBV9 and TRBJ1-3; D might be TRBD1 (5 bases). Trimming shortened V by 3 bases and J by 4 bases, and 5 bases separated the two germline ends. The CDR3 length is 12 residues. Germline lookup yields CDR1 SGDLS and CDR2 YYNGEE.

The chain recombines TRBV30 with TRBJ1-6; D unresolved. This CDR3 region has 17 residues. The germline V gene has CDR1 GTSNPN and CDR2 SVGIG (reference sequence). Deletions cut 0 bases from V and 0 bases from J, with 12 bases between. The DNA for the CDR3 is TGTGCCTGGAGTGTAGGTCTGTGGAGCTCCTATAATTCACCCCTCCACTTT. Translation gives CAWSVGLWSSYNSPLHF.

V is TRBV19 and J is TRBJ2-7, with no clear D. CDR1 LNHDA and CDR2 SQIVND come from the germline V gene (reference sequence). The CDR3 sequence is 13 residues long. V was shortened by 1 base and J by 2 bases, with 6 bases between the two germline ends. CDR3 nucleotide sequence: TGTGCCAGTAGTATAGGTCTTACCTACGAGCAGTACTTC. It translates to CASSIGLTYEQYF. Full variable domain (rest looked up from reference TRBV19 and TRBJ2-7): DGGITQSPKYLFRKEGQNVTLSCEQNLNHDAMYWYRQDPGQGLRLIYYSQIVNDFQKGDIAEGYSVSREKKESFPLTVTSAQKNPTAFYLCASSIGLTYEQYFGPGTRLTVT.

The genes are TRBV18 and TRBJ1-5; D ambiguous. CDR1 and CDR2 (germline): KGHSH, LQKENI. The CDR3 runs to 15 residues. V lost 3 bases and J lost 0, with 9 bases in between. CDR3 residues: CASSPPMNSNQPQHF. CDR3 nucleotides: TGTGCCAGCTCACCCCCAATGAATAGCAATCAGCCCCAGCATTTT.

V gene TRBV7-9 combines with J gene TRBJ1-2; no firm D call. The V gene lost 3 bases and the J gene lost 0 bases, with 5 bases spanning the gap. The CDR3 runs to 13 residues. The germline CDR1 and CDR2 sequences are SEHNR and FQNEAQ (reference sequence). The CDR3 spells CASSLQANYGYTF. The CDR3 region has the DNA TGTGCCAGCAGCTTGCAGGCTAACTATGGCTACACCTTC.

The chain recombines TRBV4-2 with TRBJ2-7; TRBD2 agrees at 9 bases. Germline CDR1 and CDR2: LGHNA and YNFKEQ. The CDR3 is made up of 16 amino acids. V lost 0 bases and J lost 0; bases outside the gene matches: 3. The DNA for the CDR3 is TGTGCCAGCAGCCAAGAGACTAGCGGAAACTCCTACGAGCAGTACTTC. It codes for CASSQETSGNSYEQYF.

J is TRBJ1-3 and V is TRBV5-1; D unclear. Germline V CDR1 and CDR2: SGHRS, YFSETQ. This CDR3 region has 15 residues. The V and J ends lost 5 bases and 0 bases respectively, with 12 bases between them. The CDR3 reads CASRPSGVSGNTIYF. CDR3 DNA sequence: TGCGCCAGCAGGCCCTCCGGGGTCTCTGGAAACACCATATATTTT.

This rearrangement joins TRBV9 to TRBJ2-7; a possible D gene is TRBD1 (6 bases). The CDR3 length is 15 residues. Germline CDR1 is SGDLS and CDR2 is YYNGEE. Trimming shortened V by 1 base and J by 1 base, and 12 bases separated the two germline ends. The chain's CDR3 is CASSVLGDTSYEQYF. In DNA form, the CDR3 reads TGTGCCAGCAGCGTACTGGGGGACACTTCCTACGAGCAGTACTTC.

The CDR3 reads CASSLGSQEAFF. In nucleotides, the CDR3 is TGTGCCAGCAGCTTAGGGTCCCAAGAGGCTTTCTTT. V gene TRBV7-9 combines with J gene TRBJ1-1, with D uncertain. CDR1 SEHNR and CDR2 FQNEAQ come from the germline V gene (reference sequence). V lost 1 base to trimming and J lost 11 bases, with 11 bases between them. The CDR3 totals 12 residues.

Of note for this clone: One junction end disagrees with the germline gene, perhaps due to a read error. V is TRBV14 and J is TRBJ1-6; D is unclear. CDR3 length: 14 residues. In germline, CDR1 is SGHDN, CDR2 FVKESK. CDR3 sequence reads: CASSQEVRSSPPHF. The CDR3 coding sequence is TGTGCCAGCAGCCAAGAAGTAAGGTCTTCACCCCCCCACTTT.

Here the CDR3 DNA reads TGTGCCAGCAGTTTCGACACTGAAGCTTTCTTT. Protein: CASSFDTEAFF. The chain joins TRBV12-3 or TRBV12-4 to TRBJ1-1; D gene ambiguous. Trimming stripped 3 bases from V and 3 bases from J, with 2 bases between. The CDR3 has 11 amino acids.

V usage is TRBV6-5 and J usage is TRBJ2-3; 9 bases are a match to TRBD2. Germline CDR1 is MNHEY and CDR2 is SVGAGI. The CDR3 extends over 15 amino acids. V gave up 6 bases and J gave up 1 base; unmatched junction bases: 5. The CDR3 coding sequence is TGTGCCAGCAGGATAGCGGGGGCCCGCACAGATACGCAGTATTTT. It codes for CASRIAGARTDTQYF.